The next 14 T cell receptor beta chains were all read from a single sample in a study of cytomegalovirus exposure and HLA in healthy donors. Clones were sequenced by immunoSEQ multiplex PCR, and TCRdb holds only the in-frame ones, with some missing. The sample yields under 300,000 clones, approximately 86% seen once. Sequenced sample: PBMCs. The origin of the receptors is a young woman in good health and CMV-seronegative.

CDR3 DNA sequence: TGCGCCGGCGGGGGCCGTAAAGGAGATACGCAGTATTTT. Its translation is CAGGGRKGDTQYF. The chain joins TRBV5-1 to TRBJ2-3; TRBD2 is a possible D gene (7 bases). Trimming took off 10 bases at V and 5 bases at J, with 17 bases between the two ends. The CDR3 runs 13 residues. CDR1 is SGHRS, CDR2 YFSETQ, per germline.

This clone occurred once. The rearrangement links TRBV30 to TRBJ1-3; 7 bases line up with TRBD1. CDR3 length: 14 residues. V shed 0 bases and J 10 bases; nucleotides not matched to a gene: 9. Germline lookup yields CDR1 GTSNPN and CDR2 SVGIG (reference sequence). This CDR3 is CAWSVRGGAGTIYF. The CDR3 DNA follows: TGTGCCTGGAGTGTACGAGGGGGCGCGGGGACCATATATTTT.

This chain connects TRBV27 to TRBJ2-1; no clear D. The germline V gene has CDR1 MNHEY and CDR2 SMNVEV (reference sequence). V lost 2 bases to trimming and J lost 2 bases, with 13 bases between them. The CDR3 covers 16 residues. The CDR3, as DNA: TGTGCCAGCAGTTTACGAGTTAGCCCCGCCTACAATGAGCAGTTCTTC. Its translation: CASSLRVSPAYNEQFF.

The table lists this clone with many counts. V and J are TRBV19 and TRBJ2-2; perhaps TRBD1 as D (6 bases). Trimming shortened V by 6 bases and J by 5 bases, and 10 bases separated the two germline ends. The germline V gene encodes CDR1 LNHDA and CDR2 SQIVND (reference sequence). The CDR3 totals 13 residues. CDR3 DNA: TGTGCCAGTAGCCCACAGGGTACCGGGGAGCTGTTTTTT. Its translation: CASSPQGTGELFF.

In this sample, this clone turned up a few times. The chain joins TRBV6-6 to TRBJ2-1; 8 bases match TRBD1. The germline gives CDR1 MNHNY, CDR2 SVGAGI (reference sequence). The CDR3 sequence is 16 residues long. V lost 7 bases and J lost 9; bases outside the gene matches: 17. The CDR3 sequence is CASISPGTGTYSEQFF. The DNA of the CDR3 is TGTGCCAGCATATCTCCCGGGACAGGAACCTATAGTGAGCAGTTCTTC.

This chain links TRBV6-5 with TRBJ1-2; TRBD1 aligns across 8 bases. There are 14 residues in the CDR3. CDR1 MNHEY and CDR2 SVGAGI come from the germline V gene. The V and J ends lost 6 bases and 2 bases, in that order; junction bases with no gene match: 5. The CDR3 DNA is TGTGCCAGCAGGTCCGGACAGGGAAACTATGGCTACACCTTC. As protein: CASRSGQGNYGYTF.

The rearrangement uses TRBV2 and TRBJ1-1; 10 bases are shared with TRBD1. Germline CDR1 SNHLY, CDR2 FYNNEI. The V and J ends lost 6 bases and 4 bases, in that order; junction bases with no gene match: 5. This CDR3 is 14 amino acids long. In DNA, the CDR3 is TGTGCCAGCAGGGGGACAGGGGATAGCACTGAAGCTTTCTTT. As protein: CASRGTGDSTEAFF.

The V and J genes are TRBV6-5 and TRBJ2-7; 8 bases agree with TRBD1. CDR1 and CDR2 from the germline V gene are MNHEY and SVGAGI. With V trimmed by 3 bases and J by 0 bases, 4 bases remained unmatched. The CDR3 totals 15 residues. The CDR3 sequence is CASSYYDRGSYEQYF. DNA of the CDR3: TGTGCCAGCAGTTATTACGACAGGGGCTCCTACGAGCAGTACTTC.

CDR3 residues: CASNTGTATNYGYTF. CDR3 nucleotides: TGTGCCAGCAATACCGGGACAGCAACAAACTATGGCTACACCTTC. V gene TRBV6-6 combines with J gene TRBJ1-2; 7 bases align to TRBD1. CDR1 and CDR2 from the germline V gene are MNHNY and SVGAGI (reference sequence). The CDR3 totals 15 residues. With 7 bases clipped from V and 2 bases from J, the junction kept 10 bases outside the gene matches.

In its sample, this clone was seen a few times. This chain's CDR3 is CASSLLHRVFHGYTF. The DNA for the CDR3 is TGTGCCAGCAGCCTTTTGCACAGGGTGTTTCATGGCTACACCTTC. The rearrangement uses TRBV4-2 and TRBJ1-2, with D possibly matching TRBD1 (6 bases). CDR1 LGHNA and CDR2 YNFKEQ come from the germline V gene. The V end was cut by 4 bases, the J end by 6 bases, with 18 bases between. This CDR3 comprises 15 residues.

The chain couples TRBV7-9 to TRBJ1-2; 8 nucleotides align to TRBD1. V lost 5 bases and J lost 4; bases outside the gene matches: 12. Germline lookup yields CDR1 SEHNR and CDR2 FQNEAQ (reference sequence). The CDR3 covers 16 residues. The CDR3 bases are TGTGCCAGCAGCCCCGGTCTGGACAGGGCGTCCTATGGCTACACCTTC. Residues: CASSPGLDRASYGYTF.

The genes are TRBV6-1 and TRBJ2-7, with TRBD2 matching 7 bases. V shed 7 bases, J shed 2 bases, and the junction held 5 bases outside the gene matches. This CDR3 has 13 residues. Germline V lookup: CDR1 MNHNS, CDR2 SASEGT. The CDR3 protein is CASMAGATYEQYF. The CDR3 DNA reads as TGTGCCAGCATGGCGGGAGCTACCTACGAGCAGTACTTC.

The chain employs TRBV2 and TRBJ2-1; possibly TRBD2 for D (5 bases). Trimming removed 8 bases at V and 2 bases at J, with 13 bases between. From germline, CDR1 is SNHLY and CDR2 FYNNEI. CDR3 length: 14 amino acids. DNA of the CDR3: TGTGCCAGCGTACGGCGGGTCCCCTACAATGAGCAGTTCTTC. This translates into CASVRRVPYNEQFF.

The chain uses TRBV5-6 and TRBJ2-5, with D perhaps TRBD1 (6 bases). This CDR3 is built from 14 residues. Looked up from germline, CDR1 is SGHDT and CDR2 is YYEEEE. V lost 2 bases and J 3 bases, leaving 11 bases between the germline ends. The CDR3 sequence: CASSFGTPKETQYF. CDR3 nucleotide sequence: TGTGCCAGCAGCTTCGGGACACCAAAAGAGACCCAGTACTTC.